The clone carrying this TCR beta chain was counted only a few times. All of the isolated RNA was reverse transcribed, so expressed TCRB transcripts were sequenced. Clones were sequenced by immunoSEQ multiplex PCR, and TCRdb holds only the in-frame ones, with some missing. The data hold under 90,000 clones, with 25% to 35% observed a single time. The sample belongs to a study of beta chain features in type 1 diabetes. Trimming cost V 0 bases and J 5 bases, with 17 bases left between them. The length of the CDR3 is 16 residues. This clonotype originated in a woman aged 18-29 years in good health. The sequencing sample was made of stem cell memory CD4+ T cells from blood. The rearrangement uses TRBV23-1 and TRBJ2-7; the D gene is possibly TRBD1 (6 bases). TRBV23-1 is flagged as an ORF with uncertain function. The CDR3 nucleotides read TGCGCCAGCAGTCAATCGAGCAGGGGTCATACCGACGAGCAGTACTTC. Amino acids: CASSQSSRGHTDEQYF.